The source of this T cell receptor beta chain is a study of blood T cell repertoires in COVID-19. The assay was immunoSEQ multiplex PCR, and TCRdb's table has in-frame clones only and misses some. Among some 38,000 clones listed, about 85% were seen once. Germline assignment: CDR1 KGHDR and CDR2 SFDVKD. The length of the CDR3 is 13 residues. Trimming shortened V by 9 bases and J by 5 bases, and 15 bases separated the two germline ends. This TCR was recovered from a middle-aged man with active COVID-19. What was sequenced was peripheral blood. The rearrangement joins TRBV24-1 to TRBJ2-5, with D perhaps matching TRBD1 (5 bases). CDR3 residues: CATAPSGAETQYF. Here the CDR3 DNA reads TGTGCCACCGCTCCCTCTGGGGCGGAGACCCAGTACTTC.